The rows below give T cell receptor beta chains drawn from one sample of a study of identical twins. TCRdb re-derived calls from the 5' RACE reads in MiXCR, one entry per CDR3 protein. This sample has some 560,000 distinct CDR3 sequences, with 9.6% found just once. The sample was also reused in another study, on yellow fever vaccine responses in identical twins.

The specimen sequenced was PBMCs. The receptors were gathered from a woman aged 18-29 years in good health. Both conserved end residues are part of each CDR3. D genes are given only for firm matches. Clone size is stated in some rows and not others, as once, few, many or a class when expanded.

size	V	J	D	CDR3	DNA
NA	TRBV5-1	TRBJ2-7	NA	CASSLGPPEEQYF	TGCGCCAGCAGCTTAGGACCTCCGGAGGAGCAGTACTTC
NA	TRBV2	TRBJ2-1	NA	CASRPWREGGEQFF	TGTGCCAGCAGGCCATGGCGGGAAGGGGGTGAGCAGTTCTTC
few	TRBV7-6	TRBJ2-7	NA	CASTDKEGGEQYF	TGTGCCTCCACAGATAAAGAGGGGGGAGAGCAGTACTTC
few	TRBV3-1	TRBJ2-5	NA	CASSQVSEETQYF	TGTGCCAGCAGCCAAGTGTCCGAAGAGACCCAGTACTTC
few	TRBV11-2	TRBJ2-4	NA	CASSFEGVAKNIQYF	TGTGCCAGCAGCTTTGAGGGAGTAGCCAAAAACATTCAGTACTTC
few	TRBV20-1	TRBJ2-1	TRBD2	CSAKGSGTSYNEQFF	TGCAGTGCTAAGGGTAGCGGGACCTCCTACAATGAGCAGTTCTTC
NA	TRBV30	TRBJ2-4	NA	CAWSETTSLVQYF	TGTGCCTGGAGTGAAACGACTAGTCTCGTTCAGTACTTC
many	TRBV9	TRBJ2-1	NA	CASSVALLSYNEQFF	TGTGCCAGCAGCGTAGCGCTACTTTCCTACAATGAGCAGTTCTTC
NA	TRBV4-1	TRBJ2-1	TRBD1	CASNQLPGTGVRGGEQFF	TGCGCCAGCAACCAACTGCCGGGAACAGGGGTGAGAGGGGGTGAGCAGTTCTTC
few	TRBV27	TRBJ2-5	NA	CASSLFLGSETQYF	TGTGCCAGCAGTTTATTTCTAGGATCCGAGACCCAGTACTTC
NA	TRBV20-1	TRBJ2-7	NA	CSAKSLTLGEQYF	TGCAGTGCTAAGTCTCTTACTCTGGGCGAGCAGTACTTC
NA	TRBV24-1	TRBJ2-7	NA	CATRDIQESYEQYF	TGTGCCACCCGGGACATTCAGGAGTCCTACGAGCAGTACTTC
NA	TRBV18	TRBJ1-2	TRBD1	CASSPIRDRGIYGYTF	TGTGCCAGCTCACCTATCCGGGACAGGGGTATCTATGGCTACACCTTC
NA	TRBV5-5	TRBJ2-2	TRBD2	CASSFSGRADTGELFF	TGTGCCAGCAGCTTTAGCGGGAGGGCCGACACCGGGGAGCTGTTTTTT
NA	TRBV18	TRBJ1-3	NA	CASSTGSSGNTIYF	TGTGCCAGCTCAACAGGGAGTTCTGGAAACACCATATATTTT
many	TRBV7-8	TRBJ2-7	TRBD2	CASSLVSSGPYEQYF	TGTGCCAGCAGCTTAGTCTCTAGCGGCCCCTACGAGCAGTACTTC
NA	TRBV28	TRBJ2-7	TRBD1	CASSFGDRVGYEQYF	TGTGCCAGCAGTTTTGGGGACAGGGTTGGGTACGAGCAGTACTTC
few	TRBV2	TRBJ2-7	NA	CASKAESYEQYF	TGTGCCAGCAAGGCGGAGTCCTACGAGCAGTACTTC
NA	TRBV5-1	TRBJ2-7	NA	CTSSLAYEQYF	TGCACCAGCAGCTTGGCCTACGAGCAGTACTTC
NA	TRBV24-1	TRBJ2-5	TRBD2	CATSDLVAGGSEDETQYF	TGTGCCACCAGTGATTTGGTAGCGGGGGGTTCGGAGGATGAGACCCAGTACTTC
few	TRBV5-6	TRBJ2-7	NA	CASSTGGRDEQYF	TGTGCCAGCAGCACTGGGGGGCGGGACGAGCAGTACTTC
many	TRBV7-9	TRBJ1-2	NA	CASSLALAGAYYGYTF	TGTGCCAGCAGCTTAGCGTTAGCAGGGGCGTACTATGGCTACACCTTC
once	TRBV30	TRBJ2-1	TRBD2	CACPPGTRGNEQFF	TGTGCCTGTCCCCCCGGGACTAGGGGTAATGAGCAGTTCTTC
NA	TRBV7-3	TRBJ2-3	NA	CASSLMSGPTDTQYF	TGTGCCAGCAGCTTGATGAGCGGCCCCACAGATACGCAGTATTTT
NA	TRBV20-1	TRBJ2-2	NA	CSARGPLRGSTSGELFF	TGCAGTGCTCGGGGTCCCCTACGGGGGAGCACGTCCGGGGAGCTGTTTTTT
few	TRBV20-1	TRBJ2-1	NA	CSATEGLFGNEQFF	TGCAGTGCTACCGAAGGTCTATTTGGCAATGAGCAGTTCTTC
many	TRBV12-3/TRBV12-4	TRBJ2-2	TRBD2	CASSTTSATHLGELFF	TGTGCCAGCAGTACAACTAGCGCTACACACCTCGGGGAGCTGTTTTTT
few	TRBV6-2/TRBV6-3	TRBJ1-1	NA	CASTSPRTGNTEAFF	TGTGCCAGCACTAGTCCCCGAACGGGGAACACTGAAGCTTTCTTT
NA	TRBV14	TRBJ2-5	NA	CASTPGTGWETQYF	TGTGCCAGCACCCCAGGAACGGGATGGGAGACCCAGTACTTC
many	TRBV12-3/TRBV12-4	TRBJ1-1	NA	CASSQTANTEAFF	TGTGCCAGCAGCCAGACAGCCAACACTGAAGCTTTCTTT
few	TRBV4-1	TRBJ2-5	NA	CASSQLPQGWETQYF	TGCGCCAGCAGCCAGTTACCACAGGGTTGGGAGACCCAGTACTTC
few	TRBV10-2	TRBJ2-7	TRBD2	CASTERGAYEQYF	TGCGCCAGCACCGAGCGGGGGGCCTACGAGCAGTACTTC
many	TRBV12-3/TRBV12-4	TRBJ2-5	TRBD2	CASSPRLAGTETQYF	TGTGCCAGCAGTCCTAGACTAGCCGGCACAGAGACCCAGTACTTC
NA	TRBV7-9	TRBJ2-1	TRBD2	CASSLEGGRPEQFF	TGTGCCAGCAGCTTAGAGGGCGGGAGGCCTGAGCAGTTCTTC
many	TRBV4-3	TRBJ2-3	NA	CASSQDRVGADTQYF	TGCGCCAGCAGCCAAGACAGGGTTGGGGCAGATACGCAGTATTTT
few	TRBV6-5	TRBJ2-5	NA	CASSYERVFETQYF	TGTGCCAGCAGTTACGAGCGGGTTTTCGAGACCCAGTACTTC
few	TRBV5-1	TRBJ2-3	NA	CASSLVGRQYF	TGCGCCAGCAGCTTGGTGGGACGGCAGTATTTT
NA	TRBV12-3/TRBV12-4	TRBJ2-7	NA	CASSQAVPSSEQYF	TGTGCCAGCAGCCAGGCTGTACCCTCTTCGGAGCAGTACTTC
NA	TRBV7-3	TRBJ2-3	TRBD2	CASSLKPRILAGLADTQYF	TGTGCCAGCAGCTTAAAGCCCCGGATACTAGCGGGGTTGGCAGATACGCAGTATTTT
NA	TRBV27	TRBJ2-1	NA	CASSLGGPGNYNEQFF	TGTGCCAGCAGTTTGGGGGGACCAGGTAACTACAATGAGCAGTTCTTC
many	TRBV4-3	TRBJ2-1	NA	CASSPHAPRGRAYNEQFF	TGCGCCAGCAGCCCCCATGCCCCCCGGGGTAGGGCCTACAATGAGCAGTTCTTC
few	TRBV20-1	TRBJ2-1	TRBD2	CSARYSGGYNEQFF	TGCAGTGCTAGATATAGCGGGGGCTACAATGAGCAGTTCTTC
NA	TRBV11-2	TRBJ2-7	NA	CASSLMAVSSTYEQYF	TGTGCCAGCAGCTTAATGGCAGTCTCATCAACCTACGAGCAGTACTTC
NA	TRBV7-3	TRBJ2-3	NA	CASRPGSVTDTQYF	TGTGCCAGCAGGCCCGGGAGCGTCACAGATACGCAGTATTTT
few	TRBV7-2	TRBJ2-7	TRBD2	CASSLSSGIEQYF	TGTGCCAGCAGCTTATCTAGCGGGATCGAGCAGTACTTC
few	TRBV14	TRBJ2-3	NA	CASSQGLYLSTDTQYF	TGTGCCAGCAGCCAAGGACTTTACCTTAGCACAGATACGCAGTATTTT
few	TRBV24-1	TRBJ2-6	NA	CATSEAPDSGANVLTF	TGTGCCACCAGTGAGGCACCGGACTCTGGGGCCAACGTCCTGACTTTC
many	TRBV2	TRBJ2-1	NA	CASGDRLGEQFF	TGTGCCAGCGGCGATCGTTTAGGTGAGCAGTTCTTC
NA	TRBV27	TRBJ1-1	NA	CASSLGGSFQGNTEAFF	TGTGCCAGCAGTTTAGGTGGCTCATTTCAAGGGAACACTGAAGCTTTCTTT
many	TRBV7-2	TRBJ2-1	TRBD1	CASSLASIGLRTGINNEQFF	TGTGCCAGCAGCTTAGCTTCTATAGGGTTACGGACAGGGATTAACAATGAGCAGTTCTTC
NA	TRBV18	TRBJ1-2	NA	CASQAGANYGYTF	TGTGCCAGCCAGGCAGGAGCTAACTATGGCTACACCTTC